These 10 T cell receptor beta chains were sequenced from one sample in a study of blood T cell repertoires in COVID-19. Measured with immunoSEQ multiplex PCR; TCRdb has only the in-frame clones, and not every one. In the table there are 150,000 to 190,000 clones, over 60% of which are singletons. The sequenced sample consisted of peripheral blood. These TCRs come from a woman older than 75 with acute or convalescent COVID-19.

The V and J genes are TRBV5-1 and TRBJ2-1, with TRBD2 identical over 9 bases. Germline V lookup: CDR1 SGHRS, CDR2 YFSETQ. V shed 1 base and J 7 bases; nucleotides not matched to a gene: 3. The CDR3 spans 14 residues. The CDR3 nucleotides read TGCGCCAGCAGCTTGTTTCTAGCGGGGAATGAGCAGTTCTTC. Its translation: CASSLFLAGNEQFF. Full variable domain (remainder filled in from reference TRBV5-1 and TRBJ2-1): KAGVTQTPRYLIKTRGQQVTLSCSPISGHRSVSWYQQTPGQGLQFLFEYFSETQRNKGNFPGRFSGRQFSNSRSEMNVSTLELGDSALYLCASSLFLAGNEQFFGPGTRLTVL.

This clone is a singleton in its sample. The V call is TRBV7-9, the J call TRBJ1-1, with 9 bases identical to TRBD1. V lost 3 bases, J lost 1 base, and 3 bases stayed unmatched. The CDR3 length is 15 residues. Germline V gene lookup returns CDR1 SEHNR and CDR2 FQNEAQ (reference sequence). Written as DNA, the CDR3 is TGTGCCAGCAGCTTTCGACAGGGGGGGAACACTGAAGCTTTCTTT. This encodes CASSFRQGGNTEAFF.

The chain employs TRBV6-4 and TRBJ2-1, with TRBD1 matching over 8 bases. CDR3 length: 14 amino acids. The V gene end was trimmed by 5 bases and the J gene end by 5 bases; junction bases not matched to a gene: 5. Germline V gene data show CDR1 as MRHNA and CDR2 as SNTAGT. Here the CDR3 reads CASSTGQANNEQFF. CDR3 in DNA: TGTGCCAGCAGTACGGGACAGGCAAACAATGAGCAGTTCTTC.

V and J are TRBV6-1 and TRBJ1-2; D is possibly TRBD1 (5 bases). The CDR3 runs to 16 residues. The V gene's germline CDR1 is MNHNS and CDR2 SASEGT. V lost 1 base and J 7 bases, leaving 19 bases between the germline ends. The CDR3 is CASSEGVTVVFLGYTF. The CDR3 nucleotides read TGTGCCAGCAGTGAAGGAGTGACAGTCGTATTCCTTGGCTACACCTTC.

The chain joins TRBV18 to TRBJ1-3, with 7 bases aligning to TRBD1. With 2 bases clipped from V and 2 bases from J, the junction kept 6 bases outside the gene matches. CDR3 length: 16 amino acids. Looked up from germline, CDR1 is KGHSH and CDR2 is LQKENI. The CDR3 is CASSPNEQGPGNTIYF. CDR3 coding DNA: TGTGCCAGCTCACCAAATGAACAGGGGCCTGGAAACACCATATATTTT. The full variable domain, completed using reference TRBV18 and TRBJ1-3, is NAGVMQNPRHLVRRRGQEARLRCSPMKGHSHVYWYRQLPEEGLKFMVYLQKENIIDESGMPKERFSAEFPKEGPSILRIQQVVRGDSAAYFCASSPNEQGPGNTIYFGEGSWLTVV.

The chain uses TRBV20-1 and TRBJ1-6, with 9 bases lining up with TRBD1. CDR3 length equals 14 residues. Germline V lookup: CDR1 DFQATT, CDR2 SNEGSKA (reference sequence). V trimming: 3 bases; J trimming: 4 bases; junction bases outside the gene matches: 1. In DNA form, the CDR3 reads TGCAGTGCTAGTGACAGGGGGTATAATTCACCCCTCCACTTT. It encodes CSASDRGYNSPLHF.

The gene calls are TRBV29-1 and TRBJ1-4; the D gene is possibly TRBD1 (5 bases). Germline-derived CDR1 and CDR2 are SQVTM and ANQGSEA. This CDR3 spans 12 amino acids. Trimming removed 7 bases at V and 6 bases at J, with 12 bases between. DNA of the CDR3: TGCAGCGGTCGGGGGGGTGATGAAAAACTGTTTTTT. It codes for CSGRGGDEKLFF. Filled out from reference TRBV29-1 and TRBJ1-4, the complete variable domain reads SAVISQKPSRDICQRGTSLTIQCQVDSQVTMMFWYRQQPGQSLTLIATANQGSEATYESGFVIDKFPISRPNLTFSTLTVSNMSPEDSSIYLCSGRGGDEKLFFGSGTQLSVL.

The V and J genes are TRBV5-6 and TRBJ1-1; the D gene is possibly TRBD1 (5 bases). Germline CDR1 and CDR2: SGHDT and YYEEEE. The CDR3 extends over 17 amino acids. V gave up 1 base and J gave up 5 bases, with 21 bases separating them. CDR3 nucleotides: TGTGCCAGCAGCTTGCGGCCTGTAGGGGCAGGAATGACTGAAGCTTTCTTT. It translates to CASSLRPVGAGMTEAFF.

The chain combines TRBV30 with TRBJ2-3; 10 positions match TRBD2. The CDR3 covers 20 residues. The germline CDR1 and CDR2 sequences are GTSNPN and SVGIG (reference sequence). V shed 3 bases and J 2 bases; nucleotides not matched to a gene: 20. For the CDR3, the DNA is TGTGCCTGGAGCGCCACCGGGCTAGCGGGAGCTCCACTCCCCACAGATACGCAGTATTTT. Protein: CAWSATGLAGAPLPTDTQYF.

The chain couples TRBV5-6 to TRBJ1-6; D is unclear. The CDR3 sequence is 13 residues long. V lost 1 base, J lost 13 bases, and 12 bases lay in between. From germline, CDR1 is SGHDT and CDR2 YYEEEE. The CDR3 DNA is TGTGCCAGCAGCTTGTGGTCAGGTTCTCCCCTCCACTTT. This codes for CASSLWSGSPLHF.